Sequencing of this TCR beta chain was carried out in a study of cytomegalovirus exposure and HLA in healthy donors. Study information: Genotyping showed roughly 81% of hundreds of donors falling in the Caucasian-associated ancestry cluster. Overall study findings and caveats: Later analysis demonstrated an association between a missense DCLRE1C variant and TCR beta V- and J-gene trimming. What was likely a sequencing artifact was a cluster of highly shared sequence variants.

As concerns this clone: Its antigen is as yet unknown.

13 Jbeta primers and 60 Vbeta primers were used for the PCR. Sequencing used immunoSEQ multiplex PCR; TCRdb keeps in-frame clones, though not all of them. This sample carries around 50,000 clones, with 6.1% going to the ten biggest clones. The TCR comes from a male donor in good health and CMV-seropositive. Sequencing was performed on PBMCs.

The CDR3 loop reads CASSNGTSGYEQYF. The CDR3 bases are TGTGCCAGCAGCAACGGGACTAGTGGCTACGAGCAGTACTTC. The V call is TRBV21-1, the J call TRBJ2-7; the tabulated D call, TRBD2, remains unverified against the DNA. TRBV21-1 is a pseudogene. CDR3 size: 14 residues.